The rows below give T cell receptor beta chains drawn from one sample of a study of blood T cells in healthy people across ages. TCRdb reanalysed the 5' RACE reads using MiXCR and keeps one entry per CDR3 protein. This table has around 800,000 distinct CDR3 sequences, about 59% appearing once. Sample: blood. These receptors were taken from a man younger than 45 in good health. The CDR3 runs from the conserved cysteine through the conserved F or W. Each record gives: clone size, D gene, V gene, J gene, CDR3 protein, CDR3 DNA. D genes are given only for firm matches. For some rows the clone size is stated as once, few or many, or as a class when expanded; others skip it.

>NA|NA|TRBV15|TRBJ2-1
CATSSSTTIFYNEQFF
TGTGCCACCAGCAGTTCGACTACTATCTTCTACAATGAGCAGTTCTTC
>NA|TRBD1|TRBV4-3|TRBJ2-4
CASSQERTGTGEQYF
TGCGCCAGCAGCCAAGAGCGGACAGGGACTGGGGAGCAGTACTTC
>NA|NA|TRBV20-1|TRBJ2-1
CSARVSSAYEQFF
TGCAGTGCTAGAGTAAGCTCTGCCTACGAGCAGTTCTTC
>NA|NA|TRBV10-3|TRBJ2-3
CAISRPGGTTPTDTQYF
TGTGCCATCAGCCGGCCGGGTGGGACGACACCCACAGATACGCAGTATTTT
>NA|NA|TRBV20-1|TRBJ1-5
CSAVPGTLSNQPQHF
TGCAGTGCTGTCCCCGGGACACTGAGCAATCAGCCCCAGCATTTT
>NA|NA|TRBV12-3/TRBV12-4|TRBJ2-3
CASSSGRSPGWDAQYF
TGTGCCAGCAGTTCTGGTCGGAGCCCGGGCTGGGATGCGCAGTATTTT
>once|NA|TRBV20-1|TRBJ2-7
CSAELYYEQYF
TGCAGTGCCGAGCTCTACTACGAGCAGTACTTC
>NA|NA|TRBV30|TRBJ2-3
CAWSLSADTQYF
TGTGCCTGGAGTCTGTCGGCGGATACGCAGTATTTT
>NA|NA|TRBV7-2|TRBJ1-1
CASSTRLAGMNTEAFF
TGTGCCAGCAGCACAAGACTAGCGGGGATGAACACTGAAGCTTTCTTT
>NA|NA|TRBV7-9|TRBJ1-1
CASSLAGVQFTEAFF
TGTGCCAGCAGCTTAGCAGGGGTACAGTTCACTGAAGCTTTCTTT
>NA|NA|TRBV5-1|TRBJ2-5
CASSLDGHTGEQYF
TGCGCCAGCAGCTTGGACGGCCATACGGGAGAGCAGTACTTC
>NA|NA|TRBV6-6|TRBJ1-1
CASRSGGGTEAFF
TGTGCCAGCAGGTCGGGGGGTGGCACTGAAGCTTTCTTT
>NA|NA|TRBV15|TRBJ2-7
CATSRGRAGAASYEQYF
TGTGCCACCAGCAGAGGAAGGGCGGGGGCCGCCTCCTACGAGCAGTACTTC
>NA|NA|TRBV18|TRBJ2-6
CASSPGRQFSSGANVLTF
TGTGCCAGCTCACCAGGGAGACAGTTTAGCTCTGGGGCCAACGTCCTGACTTTC
>few|NA|TRBV4-3|TRBJ2-3
CASSQAGSASTDTQYF
TGCGCCAGCAGCCAAGCCGGAAGCGCTAGCACAGATACGCAGTATTTT
>NA|NA|TRBV4-3|TRBJ2-1
CASSQDWAGGGYEQFF
TGCGCCAGCAGCCAAGATTGGGCAGGTGGAGGTTATGAGCAGTTCTTC
>NA|TRBD1|TRBV20-1|TRBJ2-1
CSARDPPTGVFYNEQFF
TGCAGTGCTAGAGATCCTCCCACAGGGGTTTTCTACAATGAGCAGTTCTTC
>NA|NA|TRBV5-6|TRBJ1-5
CASSLRPLGPQHF
TGTGCCAGCAGCTTGAGGCCCTTAGGGCCCCAGCATTTT
>NA|TRBD2|TRBV13|TRBJ2-3
CASSPERGSADTQYF
TGTGCCAGCAGCCCGGAGCGGGGGAGCGCAGATACGCAGTATTTT
>NA|NA|TRBV7-2|TRBJ2-7
CASSLDRGDNEQYF
TGTGCCAGCAGCTTAGACCGGGGCGACAATGAGCAGTACTTC
>many|TRBD1|TRBV28|TRBJ2-2
CASSLYRGHTGELFF
TGTGCCAGCAGTTTATACAGGGGGCACACCGGGGAGCTGTTTTTT
>few|TRBD2|TRBV20-1|TRBJ2-5
CSARSSGSSQYF
TGCAGTGCTAGGTCTAGCGGGTCGTCCCAGTACTTC
>NA|TRBD2|TRBV4-2|TRBJ2-2
CASSHLAGGLNTGELFF
TGTGCCAGCAGCCACCTCGCGGGGGGTTTGAACACCGGGGAGCTGTTTTTT
>NA|TRBD1|TRBV30|TRBJ1-2
CAWRDRGPPYGYTF
TGTGCCTGGAGGGACAGGGGTCCCCCCTATGGCTACACCTTC
>NA|NA|TRBV20-1|TRBJ2-7
CSGRQDVYEQYF
TGCAGTGGCCGCCAGGACGTTTACGAGCAGTACTTC
>NA|TRBD1|TRBV6-2/TRBV6-3|TRBJ1-5
CASTPGTAVNQPQHF
TGTGCCAGCACCCCCGGGACAGCTGTGAATCAGCCCCAGCATTTT
>NA|TRBD2|TRBV28|TRBJ2-4
CASSSGGGNIQYF
TGTGCCAGCAGTTCCGGGGGGGGAAACATTCAGTACTTC
>once|NA|TRBV9|TRBJ1-1
CASSVGSLGGVDTEAFF
TGTGCCAGCAGCGTTGGTTCACTCGGGGGCGTCGACACTGAAGCTTTCTTT
>NA|TRBD2|TRBV14|TRBJ2-3
CASSPSGGQIDTQYF
TGTGCCAGCAGCCCATCGGGGGGGCAGATAGATACGCAGTATTTT
>once|TRBD1|TRBV7-2|TRBJ1-6
CASSQRGQGANSPLHF
TGTGCCAGCAGCCAAAGGGGACAGGGGGCTAATTCACCCCTCCACTTT
>NA|TRBD2|TRBV24-1|TRBJ2-5
CATSGRGRGSRETQYF
TGTGCCACCAGTGGTCGGGGGAGGGGCTCTAGAGAGACCCAGTACTTC
>NA|NA|TRBV20-1|TRBJ2-2
CSARDRVSAGRGGTGELFF
TGCAGTGCTAGAGATCGGGTTTCGGCAGGGAGAGGGGGGACCGGGGAGCTGTTTTTT
>NA|NA|TRBV4-3|TRBJ2-1
CASSPAPGLSSYNEQFF
TGCGCCAGCAGCCCTGCACCGGGCCTAAGCTCCTACAATGAGCAGTTCTTC
>NA|TRBD1|TRBV4-3|TRBJ2-5
CASSQDLALYSGTEKETQYF
TGCGCCAGCAGCCAAGATCTCGCCCTCTACTCCGGGACAGAAAAAGAGACCCAGTACTTC
>NA|NA|TRBV6-2/TRBV6-3|TRBJ1-4
CASSSSKDSRRKLFF
TGTGCCAGCAGTTCGTCCAAGGACTCAAGAAGAAAACTGTTTTTT
>few|NA|TRBV12-3/TRBV12-4|TRBJ2-5
CASSMGPLETQYF
TGTGCCAGCAGCATGGGTCCGCTGGAGACCCAGTACTTC
>few|TRBD2|TRBV29-1|TRBJ2-1
CSVEAWGGYNEQFF
TGCAGCGTTGAAGCTTGGGGGGGCTACAATGAGCAGTTCTTC
>once|NA|TRBV10-3|TRBJ1-2
CAISESGRKSYGYTF
TGTGCCATCAGTGAGTCGGGCAGAAAGAGCTATGGCTACACCTTC
>few|NA|TRBV13|TRBJ2-6
CASSPDGSSGANVLTF
TGTGCCAGCAGCCCCGACGGCTCCTCTGGGGCCAACGTCCTGACTTTC
>NA|NA|TRBV2|TRBJ2-4
CATNPTGENIQYF
TGTGCCACCAACCCGACGGGGGAAAACATTCAGTACTTC
>NA|TRBD2|TRBV28|TRBJ2-7
CASSFGGGFAYEQYF
TGTGCCAGCAGTTTTGGGGGGGGATTTGCCTACGAGCAGTACTTC
>few|TRBD1|TRBV29-1|TRBJ2-1
CSVDRGYEQFF
TGCAGCGTTGACAGGGGGTATGAGCAGTTCTTC
>NA|NA|TRBV9|TRBJ2-5
CASSVETAPGEQYF
TGTGCCAGCAGCGTAGAGACAGCCCCCGGGGAGCAGTACTTC
>NA|NA|TRBV18|TRBJ2-5
CASSPGIGKETQYF
TGTGCCAGCTCACCAGGCATCGGTAAAGAGACCCAGTACTTC
>NA|TRBD2|TRBV6-2/TRBV6-3|TRBJ2-1
CASGPAGSGGPSSYNEQFF
TGTGCCAGCGGTCCCGCGGGTAGCGGGGGCCCAAGCTCCTACAATGAGCAGTTCTTC
>NA|NA|TRBV7-9|TRBJ2-7
CASSRSEGTYEQYF
TGTGCCAGCAGCCGTTCCGAGGGCACCTACGAGCAGTACTTC
>NA|NA|TRBV7-2|TRBJ1-1
CASSPGRINTEAFF
TGTGCCAGCAGCCCGGGACGGATTAACACTGAAGCTTTCTTT
>NA|NA|TRBV10-3|TRBJ2-7
CAISGDSLYEQYF
TGTGCCATCAGCGGAGACAGTTTGTACGAGCAGTACTTC
>few|TRBD2|TRBV7-2|TRBJ2-3
CASSLSGGPSTDTQYF
TGTGCCAGCAGCTTGAGCGGGGGGCCTAGCACAGATACGCAGTATTTT
>NA|NA|TRBV20-1|TRBJ2-5
CSASPRLEGGAQYF
TGCAGTGCTAGTCCCCGACTAGAGGGGGGGGCCCAGTACTTC
>NA|TRBD2|TRBV5-4|TRBJ2-7
CASSLGLAGREQYF
TGTGCCAGCAGCTTGGGGCTAGCGGGACGCGAGCAGTACTTC
>few|NA|TRBV4-3|TRBJ2-3
CASSQVRGSTDTQYF
TGCGCCAGCAGCCAAGTTAGGGGGAGCACAGATACGCAGTATTTT
>NA|NA|TRBV14|TRBJ1-1
CASSQQRGGLGAFF
TGTGCCAGCAGCCAACAACGTGGGGGTTTAGGAGCTTTCTTT
>NA|NA|TRBV9|TRBJ2-7
CASSVETGFEQYF
TGTGCCAGCAGCGTAGAGACGGGGTTCGAGCAGTACTTC